The 27 T cell receptor beta chains below all came from one sample that was sequenced in a study of quantifying T cell responses using KT2 cells. The wider study: TCR alpha and beta constant-region primers primed reverse transcription of RNA.

The cDNA 3' end received a ligated oligonucleotide with a UMI. First-round PCR used about 4 cycles and beta primers RC1.1 and RC1.2 covering TRBC1 and TRBC2. TCRdb recomputed calls from the UMI-ligation and nested PCR reads with MiXCR, one row per CDR3 protein. The table has 25,000 to 35,000 distinct CDR3 sequences, about 9.3% seen once. Input material: PBMCs spiked with cells of the T cell clone KT2. The receptors were gathered from a human donor.

This clonotype was detected only a few times. This chain joins TRBV10-2 and TRBJ1-3; no clear D. V lost 7 bases to trimming and J lost 4 bases, with 8 bases between them. Germline lookup yields CDR1 WSHSY and CDR2 SAAADI. The CDR3 loop spans 12 amino acids. Written as DNA, the CDR3 is TGCGCCAGCACCGGGATGGGAAACACCATATATTTT. This codes for CASTGMGNTIYF.

The sample holds many counts of this clonotype. The rearrangement links TRBV6-2 or TRBV6-3 to TRBJ1-5; 7 positions agree with TRBD1. V shed 2 bases and J 0 bases; nucleotides not matched to a gene: 4. CDR1 is MNHEY and CDR2 is SVGEGT in the germline V gene. This CDR3 is 16 amino acids long. The CDR3 DNA sequence: TGTGCCAGCAGTTACCCCCACAGGGGTAGCAATCAGCCCCAGCATTTT. Amino acid sequence: CASSYPHRGSNQPQHF.

In its sample, this clonotype was seen many times. J is TRBJ2-7 and V is TRBV3-1; D not certain. Trimming took 1 base from V and 0 from J, leaving 10 bases between them. Germline values: CDR1 LGHDT, CDR2 YNNKEL (reference sequence). The CDR3 length is 15 residues. DNA for the CDR3: TGTGCCAGCAGCCAAGCCTCACAGCTCTCCTACGAGCAGTACTTC. This encodes CASSQASQLSYEQYF.

This clonotype was seen a few times. The chain joins TRBV3-1 to TRBJ1-2; D might be TRBD1 (5 bases). Trimming stripped 7 bases from V and 5 bases from J, with 14 bases between. Germline V lookup: CDR1 LGHDT, CDR2 YNNKEL (reference sequence). This CDR3 contains 13 residues. In DNA form, the CDR3 reads TGTGCCAGCACTGGGGGAAGAGCTTATGGCTACACCTTC. Its protein is CASTGGRAYGYTF.

In this sample, this clonotype turned up a few times. The CDR3 sequence is CSARWRNTGELFF. The CDR3 DNA is TGCAGTGCTAGGTGGCGGAACACCGGGGAGCTGTTTTTT. The V and J genes are TRBV20-1 and TRBJ2-2; the D is unclear. From germline, CDR1 is DFQATT and CDR2 SNEGSKA (reference sequence). Trimming took 3 bases from V and 1 from J, leaving 6 bases between them. The CDR3 totals 13 residues.

This clonotype was seen a handful of times. J is TRBJ1-6 and V is TRBV4-1, with D possibly matching TRBD1 (5 bases). Germline CDR1 reads MGHRA; CDR2 reads YSYEKL. The CDR3 loop spans 16 amino acids. The ends were cut back, 4 bases at V and 6 bases at J, with 16 bases in the middle. In nucleotides, the CDR3 is TGCGCCAGCAGCCGGGCTGTAGGGGATCCTAATTCACCCCTCCACTTT. Translation: CASSRAVGDPNSPLHF.

This clonotype is classed as medium-sized. V and J are TRBV15 and TRBJ2-3; D gene ambiguous. The CDR3 length is 15 residues. Germline lookup yields CDR1 LNHNV and CDR2 YYDKDF (reference sequence). Between the trimmed V and J ends, which lost 0 bases and 3 bases, there was a span of 10 bases. CDR3 in amino acids: CATSRDSLETDTQYF. In nucleotides, the CDR3 is TGTGCCACCAGCAGAGATTCTTTGGAGACAGATACGCAGTATTTT.

This clonotype was picked up many times. The CDR3 coding sequence is TGTGCCAGCAGTTACTTGGGAGATTTTGGTGAGCAGTTCTTC. The encoded protein is CASSYLGDFGEQFF. The rearrangement uses TRBV2 and TRBJ2-1, with a tentative D call TRBD2 (5 bases). CDR1 and CDR2 from the germline V gene are SNHLY and FYNNEI. The CDR3 is 14 amino acids. V was shortened by 5 bases and J by 9 bases, with 17 bases between the two germline ends.

V is TRBV2 and J is TRBJ2-3, with D perhaps given as TRBD1 or TRBD2 (5 bases each). Germline CDR1 SNHLY, CDR2 FYNNEI. CDR3 length equals 13 residues. V lost 7 bases to trimming and J lost 5 bases, with 13 bases between them. CDR3 in amino acids: CASTRGSGDTQYF. For the CDR3, the DNA is TGTGCCAGCACGAGGGGTTCAGGAGATACGCAGTATTTT.

This clonotype came up many times. The chain recombines TRBV6-2 or TRBV6-3 with TRBJ2-7, with TRBD1 matching over 10 bases. The CDR3 covers 16 residues. The germline CDR1 and CDR2 sequences are MNHEY and SVGEGT. Germline trimming cut 4 bases from V and 4 bases from J; bases unmatched to any gene: 10. Here the CDR3 reads CASSSPGQGHPYEQYF. The CDR3 DNA is TGTGCCAGCAGTTCTCCGGGACAGGGGCACCCTTACGAGCAGTACTTC.

The rearrangement links TRBV20-1 to TRBJ2-1; 9 bases agree with TRBD2. Germline CDR1 DFQATT, CDR2 SNEGSKA (reference sequence). The CDR3 totals 16 residues. J gave up 3 bases and V 0 bases, and 6 bases lay outside the gene matches. CDR3 sequence: CSARDPAGGRYNEQFF. In nucleotides, the CDR3 is TGCAGTGCTAGAGATCCTGCGGGAGGGCGCTACAATGAGCAGTTCTTC.

The genes are TRBV5-6 and TRBJ1-2, with D uncertain. Germline CDR1 and CDR2: SGHDT and YYEEEE. This CDR3 spans 14 amino acids. V lost 3 bases and J lost 2, with 11 bases in between. The CDR3 reads CASSSGRRNYGYTF. In DNA, the CDR3 is TGTGCCAGCAGCTCCGGACGGAGAAACTATGGCTACACCTTC.

This clonotype was counted at least ten times. The V call is TRBV7-9, the J call TRBJ1-4; 7 bases line up with TRBD1. Germline CDR1 SEHNR, CDR2 FQNEAQ (reference sequence). J gave up 0 bases and V 5 bases, and 6 bases lay outside the gene matches. CDR3 length equals 16 residues. The CDR3 loop is CASSPLDRTTNEKLFF. CDR3 DNA: TGTGCCAGCAGCCCCTTGGACAGGACAACTAATGAAAAACTGTTTTTT.

This clonotype was detected many times. V gene TRBV6-5 combines with J gene TRBJ1-6; D is undetermined. The CDR3 spans 13 residues. Germline assignment: CDR1 MNHEY and CDR2 SVGAGI. V lost 6 bases to trimming and J lost 10 bases, with 13 bases between them. Here the CDR3 reads CASRPRRTSPLHF. CDR3 nucleotides: TGTGCCAGCAGACCGCGTAGAACGTCACCCCTCCACTTT.

This clonotype was recorded many times. J is TRBJ2-5 and V is TRBV11-2; 12 bases map to TRBD2. Germline V CDR1 and CDR2: SGHAT, FQNNGV. J was trimmed by 5 bases and V by 5 bases; bases with no gene match: 9. This CDR3 contains 16 residues. CDR3 in amino acids: CASSKLAGGQEETQYF. CDR3 DNA: TGTGCCAGCAGCAAACTAGCGGGGGGCCAGGAGGAGACCCAGTACTTC.

This clonotype occurred many times. The chain uses TRBV20-1 and TRBJ2-3, with 10 bases aligning to TRBD1. Germline assignment: CDR1 DFQATT and CDR2 SNEGSKA (reference sequence). This CDR3 contains 14 residues. Trimming cost V 6 bases and J 3 bases; bases outside gene matches: 6. The CDR3 DNA sequence: TGCAGTGCGGGGGACAGGGGTATGACAGATACGCAGTATTTT. Translation gives CSAGDRGMTDTQYF.

This clonotype was observed a handful of times. The CDR3 region has the DNA TGCAGCGTTGAAGAGGCGGGACTAGCGGGAGGAAACCAAGAGACCCAGTACTTC. It codes for CSVEEAGLAGGNQETQYF. The chain combines TRBV29-1 with TRBJ2-5; 15 bases are shared with TRBD2. This CDR3 contains 18 residues. J was trimmed by 0 bases and V by 0 bases; bases with no gene match: 5. The germline CDR1 and CDR2 sequences are SQVTM and ANQGSEA.

This clonotype occurred a few times. This sequence joins TRBV7-3 and TRBJ2-1, with 7 bases identical to TRBD2. Germline values: CDR1 SGHTA, CDR2 FQGTGA. V lost 1 base, J lost 5 bases, and 2 bases stayed unmatched. This CDR3 spans 14 amino acids. Written as DNA, the CDR3 is TGTGCCAGCAGCTTAAGTGGGACTAACAATGAGCAGTTCTTC. This encodes CASSLSGTNNEQFF. Variable domain in full (rest from reference TRBV7-3 and TRBJ2-1): GAGVSQTPSNKVTEKGKYVELRCDPISGHTALYWYRQSLGQGPEFLIYFQGTGAADDSGLPNDRFFAVRPEGSVSTLKIQRTERGDSAVYLCASSLSGTNNEQFFGPGTRLTVL.

As concerns this clonotype: Being one base from a much bigger clone, this may be a read error. The rearrangement uses TRBV4-2 and TRBJ1-1, with 7 positions matching TRBD1. Germline V gene sequence: CDR1 LGHNA, CDR2 YNFKEQ. The CDR3 extends over 15 amino acids. Trimming cost V 1 base and J 4 bases; bases outside gene matches: 6. The CDR3 region is CASSQVGQKSTEAFF. In DNA, the CDR3 is TGTGCCAGCAGCCAAGTGGGACAGAAGAGCACTGAAGCTTTCTTT.

This clonotype has more than one count but fewer than ten. The rearrangement uses TRBV6-1 and TRBJ2-7, with D unresolved. The CDR3 sequence is 13 residues long. The V end was cut by 5 bases, the J end by 1 base, with 9 bases between. The germline V gene has CDR1 MNHNS and CDR2 SASEGT. This CDR3 reads CASSLAVSYEQYF. The DNA of the CDR3 is TGTGCCAGCAGTCTCGCCGTATCCTACGAGCAGTACTTC.

This clonotype was recorded at least ten times. DNA for the CDR3: TGTGCCAGCAGCTTAGCGCAGGGGGCCTTCGGCTATGGCTACACCTTC. Its protein product is CASSLAQGAFGYGYTF. This chain links TRBV7-8 with TRBJ1-2; 8 bases fit TRBD1. This CDR3 has 16 residues. Germline trimming cut 0 bases from V and 4 bases from J; bases unmatched to any gene: 7. Germline V lookup: CDR1 SGHVS, CDR2 FQNEAQ.

This clonotype has a handful of counts. The chain links TRBV6-4 to TRBJ2-3; 8 nucleotides line up with TRBD2. The CDR3 length is 16 residues. The J segment lost 2 bases and the V segment lost 0 bases, leaving 4 bases of the junction unmatched. Germline assignment: CDR1 MRHNA and CDR2 SNTAGT. CDR3 DNA sequence: TGTGCCAGCAGTGACTCTTTGACTAGCGACACAGATACGCAGTATTTT. Its protein is CASSDSLTSDTDTQYF.

This clonotype was found a few times. The rearrangement uses TRBV6-5 and TRBJ2-7, with D hard to call. The length of the CDR3 is 15 residues. The germline V gene encodes CDR1 MNHEY and CDR2 SVGAGI. V gave up 8 bases and J gave up 1 base, with 18 bases separating them. The CDR3 bases are TGTGCCAGCTCGACGTACAGCGCCGGTTCCTACGAGCAGTACTTC. Translation: CASSTYSAGSYEQYF.

This clonotype has just a few counts. The chain uses TRBV2 and TRBJ1-5; D is unclear. The CDR3 is 16 residues long. Germline V lookup: CDR1 SNHLY, CDR2 FYNNEI. V dropped 2 bases and J dropped 2 bases, with 13 bases sitting between them. For the CDR3, the DNA is TGTGCCAGCAGTGAAATGAGTTGGTGGGGCAATCAGCCCCAGCATTTT. It specifies CASSEMSWWGNQPQHF.

This clonotype showed up many times. The chain links TRBV6-4 to TRBJ2-1; D is possibly TRBD2 (5 bases). Germline V lookup: CDR1 MRHNA, CDR2 SNTAGT. The CDR3 loop spans 15 amino acids. Trimming cost V 6 bases and J 0 bases, with 12 bases left between them. CDR3 amino acids: CASSLAGDSYNEQFF. In DNA form, the CDR3 reads TGTGCCAGCAGCTTAGCCGGGGACTCCTACAATGAGCAGTTCTTC.

This clonotype appeared many times. This chain connects TRBV5-1 to TRBJ1-1; D is uncertain. With 1 base removed from V and 0 bases from J, the gap between germline ends came to 4 bases. The CDR3 extends over 13 amino acids. Germline V gene sequence: CDR1 SGHRS, CDR2 YFSETQ. The CDR3 bases are TGCGCCAGCAGCTTGTCACTGAACACTGAAGCTTTCTTT. It is translated as CASSLSLNTEAFF. The full variable domain, rest sourced from reference TRBV5-1 and TRBJ1-1, is KAGVTQTPRYLIKTRGQQVTLSCSPISGHRSVSWYQQTPGQGLQFLFEYFSETQRNKGNFPGRFSGRQFSNSRSEMNVSTLELGDSALYLCASSLSLNTEAFFGQGTRLTVV.

This clonotype was seen more than once but under ten times. This sequence joins TRBV2 and TRBJ2-5; 9 bases agree with TRBD1. This CDR3 has 15 residues. CDR1 and CDR2 (germline): SNHLY, FYNNEI. J lost 5 bases, V lost 6 bases, and 10 bases had no gene match. The CDR3 loop is CASSRSQGAGETQYF. CDR3 sequence (DNA): TGTGCCAGCAGCCGTTCACAGGGGGCAGGGGAGACCCAGTACTTC.